Listed below are T cell receptor beta chains from one sample, sequenced in a study of naive and memory T cell subsets. A single record per CDR3 protein comes from TCRdb applying MiXCR to the 5' RACE reads. The sample has over 45,000 distinct CDR3 sequences; approximately 4.8% are singletons. Receptors originate from a female donor in good health. The CDR3 runs from the conserved cysteine through the conserved F or W. D genes are given only for firm matches. Size is stated for part of the rows, as once, few or many counts, or as a class when the clone is expanded.

CASSPQGHEQYF,TGTGCCAGCAGCCCCCAGGGCCACGAGCAGTACTTC,TRBV27,-,TRBJ2-7,many
CASSLRGEENEQFF,TGTGCCAGCAGCCTCCGGGGGGAGGAGAATGAGCAGTTCTTC,TRBV13,TRBD2,TRBJ2-1,few
CSAGGINFGRDTQYF,TGCAGTGCTGGTGGAATCAACTTTGGTAGAGATACGCAGTATTTT,TRBV20-1,-,TRBJ2-3,-
CASSPLAGESNTQYF,TGTGCCAGCTCACCACTAGCGGGAGAGTCGAATACGCAGTATTTT,TRBV18,TRBD2,TRBJ2-3,many
CASRGGGTSGRDTQYF,TGTGCCAGCAGGGGAGGTGGGACTAGCGGGAGGGATACGCAGTATTTT,TRBV2,TRBD2,TRBJ2-3,many
CASASTGTSGIFSLDEQFF,TGCGCCAGCGCCTCCACCGGGACTAGCGGGATTTTTAGTTTGGATGAGCAGTTCTTC,TRBV5-1,TRBD2,TRBJ2-1,many
CARRSVSGGSEKMFF,TGTGCCAGAAGATCCGTGTCGGGGGGAAGTGAAAAAATGTTTTTT,TRBV9,-,TRBJ1-4,-
CASSLGASGSRRSYNEQFF,TGTGCCAGCAGTTTAGGGGCTAGCGGGAGCCGGCGCTCCTACAATGAGCAGTTCTTC,TRBV12-3/TRBV12-4,TRBD2,TRBJ2-1,-
CASSFGGNYEQYF,TGCGCCAGCAGCTTCGGGGGAAACTACGAGCAGTACTTC,TRBV5-1,-,TRBJ2-7,many
CASSFQGLAGGNDFWWNQETQYF,TGTGCCAGCAGCTTTCAGGGGCTAGCGGGAGGGAATGATTTCTGGTGGAACCAAGAGACCCAGTACTTC,TRBV5-5,TRBD2,TRBJ2-5,many
CASSRQGLTYEQYF,TGTGCCAGCAGCAGACAGGGTCTTACCTACGAGCAGTACTTC,TRBV21-1,-,TRBJ2-7,many
CASRDGQFYGYTF,TGTGCCAGCAGGGACGGACAGTTTTATGGCTACACCTTC,TRBV27,-,TRBJ1-2,few
CASRATNQETQYF,TGCGCCAGCAGAGCGACCAACCAAGAGACCCAGTACTTC,TRBV5-1,-,TRBJ2-5,many
CAGALGQGVHEQYF,TGTGCCGGCGCCCTGGGACAGGGAGTACACGAGCAGTACTTC,TRBV10-3,TRBD1,TRBJ2-7,-
CASREQGDQPQHF,TGTGCCAGCAGAGAACAGGGAGATCAGCCCCAGCATTTT,TRBV6-5,-,TRBJ1-5,many